This entry is about one TCR beta chain. Its matching antigen is unknown. This CDR3 contains 14 residues. Trimming pared 1 base from V and 5 bases from J, leaving 11 bases between. These data come from a study of T cell repertoires in cytomegalovirus infection. Across the study: Well-studied HLA-B-restricted CMV epitopes were used in the study alongside recently identified HLA-C-restricted ones. General observations from the study: CMV-specific TCR beta clonotypes restricted by HLA-C dominated the ex vivo response.

TCRdb processed the reads anew with MiXCR; each CDR3 protein has one entry. The sample records 45,000 to 65,000 distinct CDR3 sequences, roughly 21% being singletons. This receptor was identified in a human donor in good health (CMV status not recorded). Some clones in this sample may be carry-over from other donors' samples. Sequenced material: CD8+ T cells from cultured PBMCs, taken from culture after CMV antigen stimulation. The V and J genes are TRBV12-3 or TRBV12-4 and TRBJ1-2; the D gene is possibly TRBD1 (5 bases). This chain's CDR3 is CASSLDPGWYGYTF. CDR3 DNA sequence: TGTGCCAGCAGTTTAGATCCAGGGTGGTATGGCTACACCTTC.